The sequence of this TCR beta chain was determined in a study of cytomegalovirus exposure and HLA in healthy donors. Unmatched junction bases numbered 5, after V lost 1 base and J lost 0 bases. The germline CDR1 and CDR2 sequences are SEHNR and FQNEAQ (reference sequence). This CDR3 has 17 amino acids. The primer mix had 60 Vbeta and 13 Jbeta primers. Sequenced by immunoSEQ multiplex PCR; TCRdb stores in-frame clones only, minus some. The sample shows 95,000 to 150,000 clones, and more than 1% sits with its ten largest clones. General study findings and limits: TCR beta V- and J-gene trimming was later associated with a missense DCLRE1C variant. Later analysis identified several of the most significant clusters that appeared linked to common viral pathogens.

Comment on this clone: What it recognizes is unknown.

The sequenced sample was PBMCs. The rearrangement uses TRBV7-9 and TRBJ1-1; TRBD1 aligns across 10 bases. The sequence came from a man younger than 35 in good health and CMV-seronegative. DNA of the CDR3: TGTGCCAGCAGCTTAGAGGACAGGGGGGGAGTGAACACTGAAGCTTTCTTT. Translation gives CASSLEDRGGVNTEAFF. The variable domain in full, with the rest retrieved from reference TRBV7-9 and TRBJ1-1, is DTGVSQNPRHKITKRGQNVTFRCDPISEHNRLYWYRQTLGQGPEFLTYFQNEAQLEKSRLLSDRFSAERPKGSFSTLEIQRTEQGDSAMYLCASSLEDRGGVNTEAFFGQGTRLTVV.